This T cell receptor beta chain was captured in a study of blood T cell repertoires in COVID-19. Background on the study: T cells, B-cell-depleted T cells, or PBMCs provided the cDNA or gDNA that served as material.

Trimming took 5 bases from V and 7 from J, leaving 15 bases between them. The CDR3 spans 15 residues. CDR1 is MDHEN and CDR2 is SYDVKM in the germline V gene. Those enrolled in Seattle joined during active infection and were followed longitudinally afterward. Authors' processing steps: Amplifying reference gene primers gave estimates of nucleated cell counts. The protocol was immunoSEQ multiplex PCR, while the TCRdb copy is restricted to in-frame clones and leaves out a portion. D and trimming were read from the DNA, whereas the V and J calls and clone size are those reported in that table. The table records some 80,000 clones, 85% of them present only once.

The sequenced material came from peripheral blood. The receptor was derived from a man aged 45-65 years with COVID-19, enrolled during active disease. The chain uses TRBV28 and TRBJ1-6; weak D call: TRBD1 (5 bases). The CDR3 here is CASSQGGPFNSPLHF. CDR3 bases: TGTGCCAGCAGTCAGGGAGGGCCCTTCAATTCACCCCTCCACTTT.